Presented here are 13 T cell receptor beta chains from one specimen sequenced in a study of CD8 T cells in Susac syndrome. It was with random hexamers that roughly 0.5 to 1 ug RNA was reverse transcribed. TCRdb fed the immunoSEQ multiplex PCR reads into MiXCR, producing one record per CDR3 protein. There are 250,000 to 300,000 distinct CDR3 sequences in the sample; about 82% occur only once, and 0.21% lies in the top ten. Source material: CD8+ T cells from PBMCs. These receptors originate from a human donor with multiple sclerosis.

The CDR3 sequence is CASSLGVAEWNYEQYF. CDR3 nucleotide sequence: TGTGCCAGCAGTTTAGGGGTAGCAGAGTGGAATTACGAGCAGTACTTC. The chain carries TRBV27 and TRBJ2-7; D not certain. In germline, CDR1 is MNHEY, CDR2 SMNVEV (reference sequence). The V and J ends lost 2 bases and 4 bases respectively, with 18 bases between them. The CDR3 runs to 16 residues.

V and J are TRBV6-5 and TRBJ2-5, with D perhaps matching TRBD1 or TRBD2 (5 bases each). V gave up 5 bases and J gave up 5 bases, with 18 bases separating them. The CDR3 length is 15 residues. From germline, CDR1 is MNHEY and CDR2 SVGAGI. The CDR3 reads CASSTGTVPGETQYF. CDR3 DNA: TGTGCCAGCAGTACCGGGACCGTGCCGGGGGAGACCCAGTACTTC.

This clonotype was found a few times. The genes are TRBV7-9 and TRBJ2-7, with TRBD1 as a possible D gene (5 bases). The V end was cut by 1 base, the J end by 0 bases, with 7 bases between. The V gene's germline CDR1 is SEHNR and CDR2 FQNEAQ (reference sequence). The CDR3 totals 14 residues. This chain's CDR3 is CASSLDDSSYEQYF. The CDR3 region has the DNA TGTGCCAGCAGCTTAGACGACAGCTCCTACGAGCAGTACTTC.

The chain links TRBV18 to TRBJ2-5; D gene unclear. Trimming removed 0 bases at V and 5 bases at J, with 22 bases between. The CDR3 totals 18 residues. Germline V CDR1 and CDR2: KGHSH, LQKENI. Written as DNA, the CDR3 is TGTGCCAGCTCACCACCGGTGGTCCATTCTGGCGCGGAGGAGACCCAGTACTTC. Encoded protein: CASSPPVVHSGAEETQYF.

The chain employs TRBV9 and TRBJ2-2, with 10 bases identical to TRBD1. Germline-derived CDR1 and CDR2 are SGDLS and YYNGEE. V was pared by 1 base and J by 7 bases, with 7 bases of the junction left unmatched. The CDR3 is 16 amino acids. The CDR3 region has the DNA TGTGCCAGCAGCGTATGGGGGACAGGGGTGTTCGGGGAGCTGTTTTTT. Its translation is CASSVWGTGVFGELFF.

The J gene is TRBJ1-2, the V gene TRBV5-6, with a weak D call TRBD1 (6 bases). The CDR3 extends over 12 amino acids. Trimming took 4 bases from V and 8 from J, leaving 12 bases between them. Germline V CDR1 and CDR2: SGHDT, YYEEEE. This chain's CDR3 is CASSGAGQGYTF. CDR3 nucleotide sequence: TGTGCCAGCAGCGGGGCCGGACAGGGCTACACCTTC.

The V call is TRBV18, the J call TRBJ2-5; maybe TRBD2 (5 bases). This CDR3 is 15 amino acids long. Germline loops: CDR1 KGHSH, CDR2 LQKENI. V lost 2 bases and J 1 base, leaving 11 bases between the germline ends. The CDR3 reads CASSPIWRVQETQYF. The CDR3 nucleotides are TGTGCCAGCTCACCAATTTGGCGGGTCCAAGAGACCCAGTACTTC.

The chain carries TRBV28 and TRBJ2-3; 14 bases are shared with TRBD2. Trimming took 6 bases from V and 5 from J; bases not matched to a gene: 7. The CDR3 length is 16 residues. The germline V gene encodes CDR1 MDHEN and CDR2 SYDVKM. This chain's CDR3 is CASSRGLAGDGDTQYF. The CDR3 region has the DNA TGTGCCAGCAGCAGGGGACTAGCGGGAGATGGAGATACGCAGTATTTT.

The CDR3 here is CASSSKAEPYNEQFF. CDR3 bases: TGTGCCAGCAGTTCGAAAGCGGAACCCTACAATGAGCAGTTCTTC. The chain uses TRBV7-9 and TRBJ2-1, with a weak D call TRBD2 (5 bases). The germline V and J ends were trimmed by 6 bases and 2 bases, with 14 bases remaining between them. The CDR3 is 15 residues long. Germline V gives CDR1 SEHNR, CDR2 FQNEAQ (reference sequence).

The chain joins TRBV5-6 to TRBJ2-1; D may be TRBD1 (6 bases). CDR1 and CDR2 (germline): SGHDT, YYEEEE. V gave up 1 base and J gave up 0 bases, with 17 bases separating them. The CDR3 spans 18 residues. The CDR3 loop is CASSLRGWLGSSYNEQFF. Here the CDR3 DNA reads TGTGCCAGCAGCTTGAGGGGGTGGTTAGGGAGCTCCTACAATGAGCAGTTCTTC.

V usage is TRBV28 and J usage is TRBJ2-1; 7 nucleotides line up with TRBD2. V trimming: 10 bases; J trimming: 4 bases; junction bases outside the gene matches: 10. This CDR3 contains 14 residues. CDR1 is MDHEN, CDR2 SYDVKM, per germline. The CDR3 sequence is CATSGTSVYNEQFF. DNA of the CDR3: TGTGCCACCTCAGGAACTAGCGTTTACAATGAGCAGTTCTTC. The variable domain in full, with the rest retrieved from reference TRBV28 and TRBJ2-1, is DVKVTQSSRYLVKRTGEKVFLECVQDMDHENMFWYRQDPGLGLRLIYFSYDVKMKEKGDIPEGYSVSREKKERFSLILESASTNQTSMYLCATSGTSVYNEQFFGPGTRLTVL.

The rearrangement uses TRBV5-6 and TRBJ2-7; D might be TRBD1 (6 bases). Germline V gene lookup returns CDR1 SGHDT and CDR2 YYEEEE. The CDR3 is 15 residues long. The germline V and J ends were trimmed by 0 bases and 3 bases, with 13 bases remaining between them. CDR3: CASSLVGTSGYEQYF. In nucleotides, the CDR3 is TGTGCCAGCAGCTTGGTAGGGACATCGGGCTACGAGCAGTACTTC.

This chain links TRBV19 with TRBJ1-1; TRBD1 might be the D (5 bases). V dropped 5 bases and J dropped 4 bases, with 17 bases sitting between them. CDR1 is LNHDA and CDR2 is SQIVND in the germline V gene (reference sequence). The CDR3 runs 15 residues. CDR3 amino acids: CASSALQGGITEAFF. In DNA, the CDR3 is TGTGCCAGTAGTGCCCTCCAGGGAGGGATCACTGAAGCTTTCTTT.